Below, 8 T cell receptor beta chains from the same sample are listed, as sequenced in a study of T cell responses to AZD1222 COVID-19 vaccine. Assay used: immunoSEQ multiplex PCR; TCRdb lists only in-frame clones, some missing. The sample has under 200,000 clones, approximately 90% seen once. Sequenced material: peripheral blood, taken on day 0 of AZD1222 vaccination. The receptors originated from an adult in good health.

The chain carries TRBV7-2 and TRBJ2-7, with TRBD1 matching over 9 bases. The CDR3 consists of 15 residues. Germline V gene sequence: CDR1 SGHTA, CDR2 FQGNSA. The J segment lost 3 bases and the V segment lost 5 bases, leaving 8 bases of the junction unmatched. The CDR3 protein is CASSHPGQGVYEQYF. For the CDR3, the DNA is TGTGCCAGCAGCCACCCGGGACAGGGAGTCTACGAGCAGTACTTC.

The chain recombines TRBV18 with TRBJ1-4; D call uncertain. The CDR3 length is 13 residues. V shed 2 bases and J shed 7 bases, with 8 bases lying between them. Looked up from germline, CDR1 is KGHSH and CDR2 is LQKENI. The CDR3 DNA reads as TGTGCCAGCTCACCAGGGTACGGTGAAAAACTGTTTTTT. Its protein product is CASSPGYGEKLFF.

The CDR3 DNA reads TGTGCCACTATGGGACAGGGTAAGGTATATGGCTACACCTTC. This encodes CATMGQGKVYGYTF. V gene TRBV28 combines with J gene TRBJ1-2; the match to TRBD1 covers 9 bases. V dropped 10 bases and J dropped 5; count of bases not matched to a gene: 11. This CDR3 has 14 amino acids. The V gene's germline CDR1 is MDHEN and CDR2 SYDVKM.

The V gene is TRBV28, the J gene TRBJ1-2; D gene ambiguous. Trimming took off 5 bases at V and 1 base at J, with 17 bases between the two ends. Germline assignment: CDR1 MDHEN and CDR2 SYDVKM. The CDR3 is 16 amino acids. The CDR3 is CASSPRIVWSNYGYTF. Written as DNA, the CDR3 is TGTGCCAGCAGTCCCCGGATCGTTTGGAGTAACTATGGCTACACCTTC.

This clone was seen once. V gene TRBV6-5 combines with J gene TRBJ1-2; D is undetermined. CDR3 length: 12 residues. CDR1 and CDR2 (germline): MNHEY, SVGAGI. V lost 2 bases, J lost 8 bases, and 9 bases lay in between. The CDR3 protein is CASSYAGRGYTF. The CDR3 DNA reads TGTGCCAGCAGTTACGCAGGTCGAGGCTACACCTTC.

This clone was picked up one time. The chain links TRBV19 to TRBJ1-2; unclear D gene. The length of the CDR3 is 12 residues. V lost 5 bases to trimming and J lost 7 bases, with 11 bases between them. CDR1 is LNHDA, CDR2 SQIVND, per germline (reference sequence). CDR3 region: CASSPPQGGYTF. The CDR3 coding sequence is TGTGCCAGTAGTCCGCCGCAAGGTGGCTACACCTTC.

The chain joins TRBV18 to TRBJ1-2; D gene ambiguous. The V end lost 0 bases, the J end lost 8 bases, and 10 bases lay between the germline ends. CDR3 length equals 13 residues. CDR1 is KGHSH and CDR2 is LQKENI in the germline V gene. The CDR3 is CASSPPSVGGYTF. CDR3 in DNA: TGTGCCAGCTCACCACCCAGTGTTGGGGGCTACACCTTC. Looking up the rest from reference TRBV18 and TRBJ1-2 gives the full variable domain: NAGVMQNPRHLVRRRGQEARLRCSPMKGHSHVYWYRQLPEEGLKFMVYLQKENIIDESGMPKERFSAEFPKEGPSILRIQQVVRGDSAAYFCASSPPSVGGYTFGSGTRLTVV.

The chain carries TRBV5-1 and TRBJ1-2; the D gene is possibly TRBD1 (6 bases). Trimming took off 7 bases at V and 1 base at J, with 11 bases between the two ends. Germline-derived CDR1 and CDR2 are SGHRS and YFSETQ. This CDR3 has 13 residues. CDR3 bases: TGCGCCAGCCGGGGGGCAGATAACTATGGCTACACCTTC. This encodes CASRGADNYGYTF.